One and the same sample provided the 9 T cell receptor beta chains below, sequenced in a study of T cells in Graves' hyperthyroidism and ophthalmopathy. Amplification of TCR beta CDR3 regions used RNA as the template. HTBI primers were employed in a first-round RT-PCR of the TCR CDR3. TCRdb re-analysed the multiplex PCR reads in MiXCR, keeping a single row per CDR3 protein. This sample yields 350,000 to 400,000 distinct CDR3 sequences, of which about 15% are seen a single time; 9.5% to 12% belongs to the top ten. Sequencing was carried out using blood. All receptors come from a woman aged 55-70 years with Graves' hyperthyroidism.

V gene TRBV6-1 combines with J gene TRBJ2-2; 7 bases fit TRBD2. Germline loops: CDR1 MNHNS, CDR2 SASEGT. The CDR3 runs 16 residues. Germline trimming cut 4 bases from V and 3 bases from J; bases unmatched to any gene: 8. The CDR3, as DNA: TGTGCCAGCAGTGTCCGGGGAGGGGCGGACACCGGGGAGCTGTTTTTT. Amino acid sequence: CASSVRGGADTGELFF.

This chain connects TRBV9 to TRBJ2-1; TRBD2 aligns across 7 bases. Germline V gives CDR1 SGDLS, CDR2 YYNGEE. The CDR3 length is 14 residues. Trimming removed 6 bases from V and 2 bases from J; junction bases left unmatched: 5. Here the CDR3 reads CASNAGDPYNEQFF. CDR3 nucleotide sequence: TGTGCCAGCAACGCGGGGGACCCCTACAATGAGCAGTTCTTC.

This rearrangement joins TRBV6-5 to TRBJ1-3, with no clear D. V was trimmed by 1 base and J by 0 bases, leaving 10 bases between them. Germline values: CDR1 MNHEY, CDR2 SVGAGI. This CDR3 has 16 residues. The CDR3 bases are TGTGCCAGCAGTTACTTGGGCCAGAGCTCTGGAAACACCATATATTTT. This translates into CASSYLGQSSGNTIYF.

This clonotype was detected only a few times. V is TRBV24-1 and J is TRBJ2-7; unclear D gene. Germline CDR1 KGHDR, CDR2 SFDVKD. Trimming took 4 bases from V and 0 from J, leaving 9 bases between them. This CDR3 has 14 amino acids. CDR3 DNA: TGTGCCACCAGTGACGGACGGTTCTCCTACGAGCAGTACTTC. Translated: CATSDGRFSYEQYF.

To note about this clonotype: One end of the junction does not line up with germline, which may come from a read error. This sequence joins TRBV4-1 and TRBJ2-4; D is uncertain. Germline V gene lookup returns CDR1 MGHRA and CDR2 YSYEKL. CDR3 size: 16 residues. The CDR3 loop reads CASSQAIGLAKNIQYF. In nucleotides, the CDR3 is TGTGCCAGCAGCCAAGCAATTGGTTTAGCCAAAAACATTCAGTACTTC.

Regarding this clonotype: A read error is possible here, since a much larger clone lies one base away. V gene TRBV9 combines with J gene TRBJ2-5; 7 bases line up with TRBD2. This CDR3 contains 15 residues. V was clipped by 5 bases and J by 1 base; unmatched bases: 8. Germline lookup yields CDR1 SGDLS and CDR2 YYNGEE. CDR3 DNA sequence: TGTGCCAGCAGTGACGGGAGGCCACCCCAAGAGACCCAGTACTTC. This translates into CASSDGRPPQETQYF.

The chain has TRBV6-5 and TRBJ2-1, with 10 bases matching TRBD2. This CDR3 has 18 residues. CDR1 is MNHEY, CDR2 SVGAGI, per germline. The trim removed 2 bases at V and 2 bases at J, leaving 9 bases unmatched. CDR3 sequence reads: CASSYASGSGFPYNEQFF. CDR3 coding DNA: TGTGCCAGCAGTTACGCTAGCGGGAGTGGGTTCCCCTACAATGAGCAGTTCTTC.

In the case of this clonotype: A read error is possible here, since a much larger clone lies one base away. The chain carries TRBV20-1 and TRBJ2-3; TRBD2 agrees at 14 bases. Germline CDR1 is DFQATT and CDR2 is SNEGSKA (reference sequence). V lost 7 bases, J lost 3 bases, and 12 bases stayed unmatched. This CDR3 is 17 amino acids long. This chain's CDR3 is CSGVRLAGGPGTDTQYF. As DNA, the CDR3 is TGCAGTGGCGTTAGACTAGCGGGAGGGCCAGGTACAGATACGCAGTATTTT.

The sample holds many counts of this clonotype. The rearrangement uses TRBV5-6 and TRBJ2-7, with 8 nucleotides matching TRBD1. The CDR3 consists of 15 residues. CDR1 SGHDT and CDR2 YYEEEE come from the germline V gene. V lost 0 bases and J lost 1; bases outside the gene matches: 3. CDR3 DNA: TGTGCCAGCAGCTTGGTTTGGGACAGGTCCTACGAGCAGTACTTC. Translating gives CASSLVWDRSYEQYF.